A single sample gave rise to the 10 T cell receptor beta chains below, sequenced in a study of blood T cell repertoires in COVID-19. The repertoire was sequenced with immunoSEQ multiplex PCR; TCRdb's copy has only in-frame clones and lacks some. The sample contains about 230,000 clones, 65% to 90% of which appear only once. Sequenced input: peripheral blood. The receptors come from a woman in her thirties or forties who had recovered from COVID-19.

V and J are TRBV4-3 and TRBJ2-1; 7 nucleotides align to TRBD2. CDR3 length equals 14 residues. The J segment lost 8 bases and the V segment lost 0 bases, leaving 4 bases of the junction unmatched. Germline V lookup: CDR1 LGHNA, CDR2 YSLEER. Here the CDR3 reads CASSQELGGDEQFF. CDR3 DNA: TGCGCCAGCAGCCAAGAGCTGGGGGGGGATGAGCAGTTCTTC.

This clone was counted between two and nine times. The DNA of the CDR3 is TGTGCCAGTAGTATACGGGGAGCTGAGCAGTACTTC. Amino acids: CASSIRGAEQYF. The rearrangement joins TRBV19 to TRBJ2-7, with D maybe TRBD2 (5 bases). The germline V gene encodes CDR1 LNHDA and CDR2 SQIVND (reference sequence). This CDR3 has 12 residues. Deletions cut 2 bases from V and 7 bases from J, with 9 bases between.

This clone was observed a handful of times. The chain links TRBV7-9 to TRBJ2-1; possibly TRBD2 for D (5 bases). Germline V gives CDR1 SEHNR, CDR2 FQNEAQ (reference sequence). V gave up 4 bases and J gave up 5 bases, with 21 bases separating them. The CDR3 covers 17 residues. The CDR3 loop is CASSSPPRDVKNNEQFF. CDR3 DNA sequence: TGTGCCAGCAGCTCCCCCCCCCGGGATGTGAAAAACAATGAGCAGTTCTTC. Using reference TRBV7-9 and TRBJ2-1 for the parts outside the CDR3, the full variable domain is DTGVSQNPRHKITKRGQNVTFRCDPISEHNRLYWYRQTLGQGPEFLTYFQNEAQLEKSRLLSDRFSAERPKGSFSTLEIQRTEQGDSAMYLCASSSPPRDVKNNEQFFGPGTRLTVL.

The V call is TRBV6-5, the J call TRBJ1-2; D is unclear. The CDR3 is made up of 13 amino acids. Trimming shortened V by 5 bases and J by 1 base, and 8 bases separated the two germline ends. Germline-derived CDR1 and CDR2 are MNHEY and SVGAGI. The CDR3 coding sequence is TGTGCCAGCAGTCAGACAAGTAACTATGGCTACACCTTC. Translating it yields CASSQTSNYGYTF.

The rearrangement uses TRBV6-6 and TRBJ2-4, with 10 bases lining up with TRBD1. Germline V gene data show CDR1 as MNHNY and CDR2 as SVGAGI (reference sequence). There are 15 residues in the CDR3. V shed 7 bases, J shed 6 bases, and the junction held 9 bases outside the gene matches. CDR3 nucleotide sequence: TGTGCCAGCACCCAAAGGACAGGGGGTGGAAACATTCAGTACTTC. Translated: CASTQRTGGGNIQYF.

The gene calls are TRBV7-9 and TRBJ2-7, with D possibly being TRBD1 (7 bases). Trimming took 5 bases from V and 6 from J, leaving 14 bases between them. The CDR3 has 13 amino acids. Germline CDR1 reads SEHNR; CDR2 reads FQNEAQ (reference sequence). CDR3: CASSASGGGEQYF. The DNA of the CDR3 is TGTGCCAGCAGCGCCTCAGGGGGAGGCGAGCAGTACTTC.

Here the CDR3 DNA reads TGTGCCAGCAGTTACTCGCGAAGCCTTTTGCCCATGATCCCATACAATGAGCAGTTCTTC. Translation: CASSYSRSLLPMIPYNEQFF. The chain carries TRBV6-2 or TRBV6-3 and TRBJ2-1; D ambiguous. The CDR3 covers 20 residues. V was clipped by 0 bases and J by 4 bases, with 25 bases between them. Germline loops: CDR1 MNHEY, CDR2 SVGEGT.

This chain links TRBV7-2 with TRBJ1-4; D call uncertain. Germline CDR1 is SGHTA and CDR2 is FQGNSA. The CDR3 has 15 amino acids. Trimming cost V 5 bases and J 0 bases, with 10 bases left between them. The CDR3, as DNA: TGTGCCAGCAGCACATACCTTGCAACTAATGAAAAACTGTTTTTT. This gives the protein CASSTYLATNEKLFF.

CDR3 DNA: TGTGCCAGCAGTATACTTCTCGTAGGGGATGGCTACACCTTC. Its translation is CASSILLVGDGYTF. This chain connects TRBV6-2 or TRBV6-3 to TRBJ1-2, with D perhaps TRBD1 (5 bases). V was shortened by 5 bases and J by 6 bases, with 16 bases between the two germline ends. The germline CDR1 and CDR2 sequences are MNHEY and SVGEGT. CDR3 size: 14 residues.

The rearrangement links TRBV19 to TRBJ1-1, with D hard to call. Germline V gene sequence: CDR1 LNHDA, CDR2 SQIVND (reference sequence). V was trimmed by 5 bases and J by 5 bases, leaving 18 bases between them. The CDR3 sequence is 15 residues long. The DNA for the CDR3 is TGTGCCAGTAGTCGCACAGCGGCGGTTAGTACTGAAGCTTTCTTT. As protein: CASSRTAAVSTEAFF.